The clone carrying this TCR beta chain was picked up a small number of times. Its antigen is undetermined. It was RNA transcripts that yielded the amplified TCR beta CDR3 regions. TCR CDR3 underwent first-round RT-PCR with the HTBI primer set. TCRdb passed the multiplex PCR reads through MiXCR, listing each CDR3 protein once. The profile covers about 480,000 distinct CDR3 sequences, with about 15% appearing a single time and less than 20% taken by the ten largest. There are 14 residues in the CDR3. V was shortened by 6 bases and J by 6 bases, with 17 bases between the two germline ends. Per the germline V gene, CDR1 is LGHDT and CDR2 is YNNKEL (reference sequence). The data originate from a study of T cells in Graves' hyperthyroidism and ophthalmopathy. Turning to the study itself: Peripheral blood was taken when the disease was first diagnosed, before any treatment began. Study outcomes and limitations: Researchers report that a 13 V-J model separated ophthalmopathy from stable hyperthyroidism.

Patients with uncontrolled infections, other autoimmune diseases, pregnancy or lactation were excluded. Around 10 ml fresh peripheral blood yielded the PBMCs. The sequence was collected from a woman younger than 30 with Graves' hyperthyroidism. The sequencing input was blood. The chain recombines TRBV3-1 with TRBJ1-1, with D possibly matching TRBD1 (5 bases). The CDR3 bases are TGTGCCAGCAGAACTCCCCAGGGTACCCCTGAAGCTTTCTTT. This encodes CASRTPQGTPEAFF. The full variable domain, with the rest looked up from reference TRBV3-1 and TRBJ1-1, is DTAVSQTPKYLVTQMGNDKSIKCEQNLGHDTMYWYKQDSKKFLKIMFSYNNKELIINETVPNRFSPKSPDKAHLNLHINSLELGDSAVYFCASRTPQGTPEAFFGQGTRLTVV.